The 13 T cell receptor beta chains below were found in one sample sequenced in a study of OX40 agonist ivuxolimab in advanced cancers. Data came from immunoSEQ multiplex PCR; TCRdb stores just in-frame clones and leaves some out. The profile shows roughly 55,000 clones, roughly three quarters of them singletons. Sample: CD4+ or CD8+ T cells sorted from blood, taken in a trial of the OX40 agonist ivuxolimab. Receptors originate from an adult with an advanced solid tumor such as melanoma, head and neck, liver or kidney cancer.

The chain employs TRBV7-2 and TRBJ2-3; no definite D call. The CDR3 has 16 amino acids. CDR1 is SGHTA and CDR2 is FQGNSA in the germline V gene. Trimming shortened V by 4 bases and J by 4 bases, and 18 bases separated the two germline ends. The CDR3 sequence is CASSSQVFSSSDTQYF. CDR3 DNA sequence: TGTGCCAGCAGCTCCCAGGTGTTTAGTTCCTCAGATACGCAGTATTTT.

The sample holds one count of this clone. The chain has TRBV7-2 and TRBJ2-2, with D hard to call. CDR1 and CDR2 (germline): SGHTA, FQGNSA. CDR3 length equals 17 residues. V dropped 2 bases and J dropped 1 base, with 14 bases sitting between them. The CDR3 DNA reads TGTGCCAGCAGCTTAAGGCTCGAGTCAGTGAACACCGGGGAGCTGTTTTTT. Residues: CASSLRLESVNTGELFF.

The chain has TRBV28 and TRBJ1-5; D gene uncertain. The ends were cut back, 5 bases at V and 2 bases at J, with 10 bases in the middle. The V gene's germline CDR1 is MDHEN and CDR2 SYDVKM. The CDR3 spans 14 residues. The CDR3 loop reads CASSRWGGNQPQHF. CDR3 DNA sequence: TGTGCCAGCAGTAGGTGGGGAGGCAATCAGCCCCAGCATTTT.

The sample holds one count of this clone. V is TRBV5-8 and J is TRBJ2-1, with TRBD2 identical over 13 bases. Germline V lookup: CDR1 SGHTS, CDR2 YDEGEE. Trimming cost V 4 bases and J 1 base; bases outside gene matches: 2. CDR3 size: 16 residues. CDR3 in DNA: TGTGCCAGCAGCAGGGGACTAGCGGGATCCTACAATGAGCAGTTCTTC. Its translation is CASSRGLAGSYNEQFF. The whole variable domain, filled in from reference TRBV5-8 and TRBJ2-1, reads EAGVTQSPTHLIKTRGQQATLRCSPISGHTSVYWYQQALGLGLQFLLWYDEGEERNRGNFPPRFSGRQFPNYSSELNVNALELEDSALYLCASSRGLAGSYNEQFFGPGTRLTVL.

This clone was seen a single time. The chain couples TRBV9 to TRBJ1-2; weak D call: TRBD1 (6 bases). V shed 4 bases and J shed 3 bases, with 16 bases lying between them. CDR3 length: 15 residues. Looked up from germline, CDR1 is SGDLS and CDR2 is YYNGEE. CDR3 DNA: TGTGCCAGCAGCCCGAGGGGGATTGAATACTATGGCTACACCTTC. Its protein product is CASSPRGIEYYGYTF.

Only a few counts were recorded for this clone. V usage is TRBV5-1 and J usage is TRBJ2-4; 8 nucleotides match TRBD1. J lost 8 bases, V lost 0 bases, and 7 bases had no gene match. Germline V gene lookup returns CDR1 SGHRS and CDR2 YFSETQ. The CDR3 contains 15 residues. CDR3 sequence: CASSLEGRGLDIQYF. CDR3 nucleotide sequence: TGCGCCAGCAGCTTGGAGGGCAGGGGGCTAGACATTCAGTACTTC.

This clone has only one observation. This chain uses TRBV28 with TRBJ2-2; D unclear. The CDR3 has 16 amino acids. The germline V gene encodes CDR1 MDHEN and CDR2 SYDVKM. Between the trimmed V and J ends, which lost 0 bases and 1 base, there was a span of 9 bases. CDR3 sequence (DNA): TGTGCCAGCAGTTTATGGGCAAGCCTGAACACCGGGGAGCTGTTTTTT. Translation gives CASSLWASLNTGELFF.

The chain links TRBV19 to TRBJ2-1, with 9 bases lining up with TRBD2. Germline V CDR1 and CDR2: LNHDA, SQIVND (reference sequence). The CDR3 runs 14 residues. The junction had 0 bases not matched to a gene; V was cut back by 4 bases and J by 2 bases. The CDR3 DNA is TGTGCCAGTAGTAGCGGGGGGGCCTACAATGAGCAGTTCTTC. Translation gives CASSSGGAYNEQFF.

V gene TRBV30 combines with J gene TRBJ1-2; D uncertain. The V end was cut by 2 bases, the J end by 6 bases, with 10 bases between. Germline assignment: CDR1 GTSNPN and CDR2 SVGIG (reference sequence). The CDR3 is made up of 12 amino acids. CDR3 DNA: TGTGCCTGGAGTACTGGGAACAATGGCTACACCTTC. Encoded protein: CAWSTGNNGYTF.

The count of this clone is one. The chain joins TRBV6-6 to TRBJ1-1; no definite D call. This CDR3 is built from 13 residues. Germline assignment: CDR1 MNHNY and CDR2 SVGAGI (reference sequence). Deletions cut 2 bases from V and 1 base from J, with 5 bases between. The CDR3 sequence is CASSYAGNTEAFF. The CDR3 region has the DNA TGTGCCAGCAGTTACGCAGGGAACACTGAAGCTTTCTTT.

This clone was observed a few times. This sequence joins TRBV4-1 and TRBJ2-3, with D hard to call. The germline CDR1 and CDR2 sequences are MGHRA and YSYEKL. This CDR3 spans 13 amino acids. The V end was cut by 0 bases, the J end by 8 bases, with 9 bases between. The CDR3 sequence: CASSQDEELTQYF. In DNA, the CDR3 is TGCGCCAGCAGCCAAGACGAGGAGCTTACGCAGTATTTT.

This clone has a handful of counts. The CDR3 region is CASSPIPDRMNTEAFF. The CDR3 DNA reads TGCGCCAGCAGCCCAATCCCGGACAGGATGAACACTGAAGCTTTCTTT. V and J are TRBV5-1 and TRBJ1-1, with 7 bases aligning to TRBD1. CDR3 length: 16 amino acids. V shed 4 bases and J 0 bases; nucleotides not matched to a gene: 9. Per germline, CDR1 SGHRS and CDR2 YFSETQ.

In DNA, the CDR3 is TGTGCCAGCAGTGAAAAGGGGTTCAACACCGGGGAGCTGTTTTTT. Its translation is CASSEKGFNTGELFF. The J gene is TRBJ2-2, the V gene TRBV6-1, with D tentatively TRBD1 (5 bases). The CDR3 sequence is 15 residues long. Deletions cut 2 bases from V and 2 bases from J, with 9 bases between. Germline V lookup: CDR1 MNHNS, CDR2 SASEGT.